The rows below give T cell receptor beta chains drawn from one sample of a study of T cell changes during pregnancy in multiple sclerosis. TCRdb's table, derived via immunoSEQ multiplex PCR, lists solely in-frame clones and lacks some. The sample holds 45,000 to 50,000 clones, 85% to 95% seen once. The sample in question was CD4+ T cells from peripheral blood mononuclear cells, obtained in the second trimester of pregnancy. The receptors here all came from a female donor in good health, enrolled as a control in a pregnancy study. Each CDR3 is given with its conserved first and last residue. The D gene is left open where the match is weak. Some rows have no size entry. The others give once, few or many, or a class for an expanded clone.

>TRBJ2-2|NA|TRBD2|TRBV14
CASSPLERGRTGELFF
TGTGCCAGCAGTCCCCTTGAGCGGGGGAGGACCGGGGAGCTGTTTTTT
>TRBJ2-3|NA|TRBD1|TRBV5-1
CASSLRQGADTQYF
TGCGCCAGCAGCTTGAGGCAGGGGGCAGATACGCAGTATTTT
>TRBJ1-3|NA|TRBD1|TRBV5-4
CASSFGGRQGVGNTIYF
TGTGCCAGCAGCTTTGGGGGTCGACAGGGTGTAGGAAACACCATATATTTT
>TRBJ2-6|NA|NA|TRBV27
CASSSQNLPSSGANVLTF
TGTGCCAGCAGTTCCCAAAACCTACCAAGCTCTGGGGCCAACGTCCTGACTTTC
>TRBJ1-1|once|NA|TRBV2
CASTDRRGWSTEAFF
TGTGCCAGCACGGACCGTCGGGGATGGAGCACTGAAGCTTTCTTT
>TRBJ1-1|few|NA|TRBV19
CASSIPLTGEAFF
TGTGCCAGTAGTATCCCCCTTACGGGTGAAGCTTTCTTT
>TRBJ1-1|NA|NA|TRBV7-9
CASSLPGEAFF
TGTGCCAGCAGCTTGCCGGGGGAAGCTTTCTTT
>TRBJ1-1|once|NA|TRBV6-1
CASRVTQGAEAFF
TGTGCCAGCAGGGTCACACAGGGCGCTGAAGCTTTCTTT
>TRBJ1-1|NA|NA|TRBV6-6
CASSYLDTEAFF
TGTGCCAGCAGTTACCTAGACACTGAAGCTTTCTTT
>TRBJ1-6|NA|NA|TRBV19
CASSIVGGTGRARGGSPLHF
TGTGCCAGTAGTATAGTCGGCGGGACGGGCCGGGCTAGAGGAGGGTCACCCCTCCACTTT
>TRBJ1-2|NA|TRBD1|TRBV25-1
CASRDTGESNYGYTF
TGTGCCAGCAGGGACACAGGGGAATCTAACTATGGCTACACCTTC
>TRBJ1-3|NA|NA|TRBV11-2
CASSFSQGGGNTIYF
TGTGCCAGCAGCTTCTCACAGGGTGGTGGAAACACCATATATTTT
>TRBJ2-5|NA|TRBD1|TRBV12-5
CASGSGTGGETQYF
TGTGCTAGTGGTTCCGGGACAGGGGGAGAGACCCAGTACTTC
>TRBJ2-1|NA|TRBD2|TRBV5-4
CASSLSGGAREQFF
TGTGCCAGCAGCTTAAGCGGGGGGGCACGTGAGCAGTTCTTC
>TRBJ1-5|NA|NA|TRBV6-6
CASSYGDSLRPQHF
TGTGCCAGCAGTTACGGTGACTCCCTGAGGCCCCAGCATTTT
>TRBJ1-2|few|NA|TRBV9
CASSSGAGQFGYTF
TGTGCCAGCAGCTCGGGTGCCGGCCAATTTGGCTACACCTTC
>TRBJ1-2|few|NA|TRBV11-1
CASSLTRDSSGYTF
TGTGCCAGCAGCTTGACTAGGGACTCCTCTGGCTACACCTTC
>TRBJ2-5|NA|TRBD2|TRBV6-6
CASSYPGLAGQETQYF
TGTGCCAGCAGTTACCCGGGACTAGCGGGACAAGAGACCCAGTACTTC
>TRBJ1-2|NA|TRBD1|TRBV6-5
CASSPRQGFYGYTF
TGTGCCAGCAGCCCTCGACAGGGATTCTATGGCTACACCTTC
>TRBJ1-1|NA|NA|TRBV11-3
CASSLDPGGVNTEAFF
TGTGCCAGCAGCTTAGACCCCGGGGGAGTGAACACTGAAGCTTTCTTT
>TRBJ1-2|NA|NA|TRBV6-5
CASSYSQGRAYGYTF
TGTGCCAGCAGTTACTCGCAGGGGAGAGCTTATGGCTACACCTTC
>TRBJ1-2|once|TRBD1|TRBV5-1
CASSSGTGTFLNYGYTF
TGCGCCAGCAGCTCCGGGACAGGAACCTTCCTTAACTATGGCTACACCTTC
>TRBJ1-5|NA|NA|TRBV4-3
CASSQDPHSNQPQHF
TGCGCCAGCAGCCAAGATCCCCACAGTAATCAGCCCCAGCATTTT
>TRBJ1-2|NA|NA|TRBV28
CASSLGRGNYGYTF
TGTGCCAGCAGTTTAGGTCGGGGAAACTATGGCTACACCTTC
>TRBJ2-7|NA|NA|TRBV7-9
CASSAGLESSYEQYF
TGTGCCAGCAGCGCGGGACTCGAGAGCTCCTACGAGCAGTACTTC
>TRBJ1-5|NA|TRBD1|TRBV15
CATSSWTGVFQPQHF
TGTGCCACCAGCAGCTGGACAGGGGTGTTTCAGCCCCAGCATTTT
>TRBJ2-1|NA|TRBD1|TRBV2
CASRGGQGYYNEQFF
TGTGCCAGCAGGGGGGGACAGGGCTATTACAATGAGCAGTTCTTC
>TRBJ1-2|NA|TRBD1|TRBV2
CASHRGRRGYTF
TGTGCCAGTCACAGGGGGCGCCGCGGCTACACCTTC
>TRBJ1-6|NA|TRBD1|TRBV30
CAWSVPPAGGNSPLHF
TGTGCCTGGAGTGTACCCCCCGCAGGGGGCAATTCACCCCTCCACTTT
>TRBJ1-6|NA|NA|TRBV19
CASSIGEYNSPLHF
TGTGCCAGTAGTATTGGAGAATATAATTCACCCCTCCACTTT
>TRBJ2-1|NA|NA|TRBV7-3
CASSLTGLTYNEQFF
TGTGCCAGCAGCTTAACGGGACTCACCTACAATGAGCAGTTCTTC
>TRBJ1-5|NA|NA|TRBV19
CASSIFVGATDQPQHF
TGTGCCAGTAGTATCTTTGTTGGGGCTACGGATCAGCCCCAGCATTTT